The present TCR beta chain was sequenced within a study of CD8 T cells in Susac syndrome. Study-level information: Patients with Susac syndrome were therapy-naive, on corticosteroids, or on intravenous immunoglobulin alone at the time that blood was drawn.

The RNA input was roughly 0.45 to 1 ug, and it was reverse transcribed with random hexamers. An immunoSEQ multiplex PCR amplified TCR beta CDR3 over 54 Vbeta and 13 Jbeta. TCRdb fed the immunoSEQ multiplex PCR reads into MiXCR, producing one record per CDR3 protein. The sample lists roughly 200,000 distinct CDR3 sequences, under 95% occurring once. The germline CDR1 and CDR2 sequences are KGHDR and SFDVKD. This CDR3 contains 14 residues. Trimming pared 9 bases from V and 0 bases from J, leaving 10 bases between. Sequencing of TCR beta was performed on blood CD8+ T cells and on blood CD4+ T cells. Negative isolation yielded CD8+ and CD4+ T cells; FACS enriched TEMRA cells.

The chain links TRBV24-1 to TRBJ2-2; D is unclear. What was sequenced was CD4+ T cells from PBMCs. This sequence was found in a human donor with Susac syndrome. CDR3 nucleotides: TGTGCCACCCAAACCCCGACGAACACCGGGGAGCTGTTTTTT. It yields the protein CATQTPTNTGELFF.